These T cell receptor beta chains were read from a single sample in a study of blood T cell repertoires in COVID-19. The assay was immunoSEQ multiplex PCR, and TCRdb's table has in-frame clones only and misses some. The data contain tens of thousands of clones, 65% to 85% of them singletons. The sequenced material came from peripheral blood. Receptors originate from a man at least 80 years old with active or convalescent COVID-19. Each CDR3 is given with its conserved first and last residue. D genes are given only for firm matches. Size is omitted from some rows. Given values are once, few, many or a class for expanded clones.

J: TRBJ2-7; D: TRBD2; V: TRBV28; size: NA; DNA: TGTGCCAGCAGTTTAAGCCTCCGGAAACTAGCGGGCAGAACCTACGAGCAGTACTTC; CDR3: CASSLSLRKLAGRTYEQYF
J: TRBJ1-2; D: TRBD1; V: TRBV5-8; size: NA; DNA: TGTGCCAGCAGCGGGCTGGTTGGGGACAGTAACTATGGCTACACCTTC; CDR3: CASSGLVGDSNYGYTF
J: TRBJ2-1; D: TRBD1; V: TRBV9; size: NA; DNA: TGTGCCAGCAGCTCCCGGACAGGGGCGAACAATGAGCAGTTCTTC; CDR3: CASSSRTGANNEQFF
J: TRBJ2-7; D: TRBD2; V: TRBV5-1; size: NA; DNA: TGCGCCAGCAGCTTGGAGCGGGGGCCCCCCTACGAGCAGTACTTC; CDR3: CASSLERGPPYEQYF
J: TRBJ2-6; D: TRBD1; V: TRBV6-5; size: NA; DNA: TGTGCCAGCAGTTTATCCGGGACAGTCACCAACGTCCTGACTTTC; CDR3: CASSLSGTVTNVLTF
J: TRBJ2-3; D: NA; V: TRBV6-5; size: NA; DNA: TGTGCCAGCAAGGTGCAGGGGACAGATACGCAGTATTTT; CDR3: CASKVQGTDTQYF
J: TRBJ2-1; D: TRBD2; V: TRBV6-2/TRBV6-3; size: NA; DNA: TGTGCCAGCAGTTACGGGGGAGCGGGAGCCCATGAGCAGTTCTTC; CDR3: CASSYGGAGAHEQFF
J: TRBJ2-7; D: NA; V: TRBV12-5; size: NA; DNA: TGTGCTAGTGGTTTCGGGACATCGAGCTACGAGCAGTACTTC; CDR3: CASGFGTSSYEQYF
J: TRBJ1-2; D: NA; V: TRBV4-1; size: NA; DNA: TGCGCCAGCAGCCAAGATTCGCGGGGGCTGTGGAACACCTTC; CDR3: CASSQDSRGLWNTF
J: TRBJ1-2; D: NA; V: TRBV3-1/TRBV3-2; size: NA; DNA: TGTGCCAGCAGCCAAACCGGGGGGGTTAACTATGGCTACACCTTC; CDR3: CASSQTGGVNYGYTF
J: TRBJ1-2; D: NA; V: TRBV6-5; size: NA; DNA: TGTGCCACTAAAACGGAGGCAAGGAGGGGCTACACCTTC; CDR3: CATKTEARRGYTF
J: TRBJ2-1; D: TRBD2; V: TRBV30; size: NA; DNA: TGTGCCTGGAGTGAACTAGCGGGAGCCGGTAATGAGCAGTTCTTC; CDR3: CAWSELAGAGNEQFF
J: TRBJ2-3; D: TRBD2; V: TRBV11-3; size: NA; DNA: TGTGCCAGCAGCTCATACCTAGCGGGAAGCACAGATACGCAGTATTTT; CDR3: CASSSYLAGSTDTQYF
J: TRBJ1-1; D: TRBD1; V: TRBV7-6; size: NA; DNA: TGTGCCAGCAGCTTAGCTGGGGGGAGGACAGGGGTTCGGAACACTGAAGCTTTCTTT; CDR3: CASSLAGGRTGVRNTEAFF
J: TRBJ2-7; D: NA; V: TRBV2; size: NA; DNA: TGTGCCAGCAGAAGACAGGTTTCGAAACAGTACTTC; CDR3: CASRRQVSKQYF
J: TRBJ2-3; D: TRBD2; V: TRBV7-9; size: NA; DNA: TGTGCCAGCAGCCCCGCGGGGCTAGCGGGGAAGGGAGATACGCAGTATTTT; CDR3: CASSPAGLAGKGDTQYF
J: TRBJ1-2; D: NA; V: TRBV6-2/TRBV6-3; size: NA; DNA: TGTGCCAGCAGTTATGAGGGAAGGAGTGGCTACACCTTC; CDR3: CASSYEGRSGYTF
J: TRBJ1-5; D: NA; V: TRBV27; size: NA; DNA: TGTGCCAGCAGTTTACTGGGGGCTGGCAATCAGCCCCAGCATTTT; CDR3: CASSLLGAGNQPQHF
J: TRBJ1-1; D: NA; V: TRBV20-1; size: NA; DNA: TGCAGTGCTAGTAAGGGAGGGAACACTGAAGCTTTCTTT; CDR3: CSASKGGNTEAFF
J: TRBJ1-5; D: NA; V: TRBV19; size: NA; DNA: TGTGCCAGTAGTATTGAGACAGCCCGGAATCAGCCCCAGCATTTT; CDR3: CASSIETARNQPQHF
J: TRBJ2-1; D: TRBD1; V: TRBV10-3; size: few; DNA: TGTGCCATCAGTGAGTCACAGGGGGCAGACAATGAGCAGTTCTTC; CDR3: CAISESQGADNEQFF
J: TRBJ2-5; D: TRBD2; V: TRBV18; size: NA; DNA: TGTGCCAGCTCACCCCCGGGGAGGGACGGAGTGACCCAGTACTTC; CDR3: CASSPPGRDGVTQYF
J: TRBJ2-7; D: TRBD1; V: TRBV4-1; size: NA; DNA: TGCGCCAGCAGCCAAGAGGGGACAGGGGACGAGCAGTACTTC; CDR3: CASSQEGTGDEQYF
J: TRBJ1-1; D: NA; V: TRBV6-2/TRBV6-3; size: few; DNA: TGTGCCAGCAGTTACTCAGGAGGAGTCACTGAAGCTTTCTTT; CDR3: CASSYSGGVTEAFF
J: TRBJ1-1; D: TRBD1; V: TRBV28; size: NA; DNA: TGTGCCAGCGAAGGGACAGGGGTATTCACTGAAGCTTTCTTT; CDR3: CASEGTGVFTEAFF
J: TRBJ2-2; D: NA; V: TRBV3-1/TRBV3-2; size: NA; DNA: TGTGCCAGCAGCCAAGCTTTGGCGGAGCTGTTTTTT; CDR3: CASSQALAELFF
J: TRBJ1-2; D: TRBD1; V: TRBV3-1/TRBV3-2; size: NA; DNA: TGTGCCAGCAGCCAAGAAGGGGGCCGAAGCTACACCTTC; CDR3: CASSQEGGRSYTF
J: TRBJ2-5; D: TRBD2; V: TRBV10-3; size: NA; DNA: TGTGCCACTAGCGGGCAACAAGAGACCCAGTACTTC; CDR3: CATSGQQETQYF
J: TRBJ1-1; D: NA; V: TRBV10-3; size: NA; DNA: TGTGCCATCAGTGAGTCGTCGGCAGGGGTCACTGAAGCTTTCTTT; CDR3: CAISESSAGVTEAFF